This TCR beta chain was observed in a study of Graves' ophthalmopathy and Graves' hyperthyroidism. Study-level findings and limits: Most clonotypes expanded in thyroid above 0.001 frequency were present in blood too.

Ophthalmopathy absent within 18 months of follow-up marked hyperthyroidism as stable. The source of the PBMCs was about 10 ml of fresh peripheral blood. This CDR3 comprises 12 residues. Germline V lookup: CDR1 DFQATT, CDR2 SNEGSKA (reference sequence). As the template, RNA transcripts were used to amplify TCR beta CDR3 regions. HTBI-primed RT-PCR formed the first round, and a multiplex PCR formed the second. TCRdb recomputed calls from the multiplex PCR reads with MiXCR, one row per CDR3 protein. The sample records approximately 380,000 distinct CDR3 sequences, around a fifth being singletons. For this clonotype: Its antigen is unknown. The junction departs from germline at one end; a sequencing error may be responsible.

The chain employs TRBV20-1 and TRBJ1-1; D uncertain. The sample taken for sequencing was peripheral blood. The sequence came from a woman aged 18 to 35 with stable Graves' hyperthyroidism. The CDR3 spells CSGVLVGTEVFF. The CDR3, as DNA: TGCAGTGGCGTCTTGGTTGGCACTGAAGTTTTCTTT.